This TCR beta chain was sequenced in a study of shared T cell receptors in the human thymus. Germline assignment: CDR1 SGDLS and CDR2 YYNGEE. The CDR3 spans 16 residues. Trimming removed 4 bases at V and 5 bases at J, with 21 bases between. Method: immunoSEQ multiplex PCR; TCRdb's copy keeps in-frame clones and lacks some. The sample holds about 660,000 clones, roughly 88% seen once. This clone was recorded a few times. This sample was also put to use in a study of human thymus T cells. That report notes: In corrective heart surgery, resections were taken, and these provided the thymus tissue. Biased V and J segment usage appeared in thymus and peripheral blood. Related work showed strongly overlapping thymic repertoires across unrelated individuals.

The sequence was obtained from a boy in the first two years of life with a congenital heart defect. Material for sequencing was thymocytes. V gene TRBV9 combines with J gene TRBJ1-2, with D possibly being TRBD1 (5 bases). For the CDR3, the DNA is TGTGCCAGCAGCTCAAGCCCCTCGGGACTTGATTATGGCTACACCTTC. Translating gives CASSSSPSGLDYGYTF.